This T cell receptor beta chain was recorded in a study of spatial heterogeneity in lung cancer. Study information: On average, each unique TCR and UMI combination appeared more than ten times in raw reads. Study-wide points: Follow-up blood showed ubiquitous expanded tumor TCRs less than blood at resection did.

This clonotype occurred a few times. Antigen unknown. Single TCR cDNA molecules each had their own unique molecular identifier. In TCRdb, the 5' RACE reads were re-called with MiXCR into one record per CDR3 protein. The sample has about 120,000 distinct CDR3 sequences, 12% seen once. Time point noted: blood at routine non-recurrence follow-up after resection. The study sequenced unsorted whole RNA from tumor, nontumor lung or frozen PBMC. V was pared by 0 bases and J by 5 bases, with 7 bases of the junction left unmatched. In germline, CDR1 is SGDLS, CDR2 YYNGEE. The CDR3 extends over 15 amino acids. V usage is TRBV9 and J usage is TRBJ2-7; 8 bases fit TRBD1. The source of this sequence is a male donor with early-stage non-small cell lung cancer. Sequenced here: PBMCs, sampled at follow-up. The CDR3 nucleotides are TGTGCCAGCAGCGTAGGGGGGACAGGCGCCCACGAGCAGTACTTC. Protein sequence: CASSVGGTGAHEQYF. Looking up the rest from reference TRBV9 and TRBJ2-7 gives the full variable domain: DSGVTQTPKHLITATGQRVTLRCSPRSGDLSVYWYQQSLDQGLQFLIQYYNGEERAKGNILERFSAQQFPDLHSELNLSSLELGDSALYFCASSVGGTGAHEQYFGPGTRLTVT.